This T cell receptor (beta chain) was sequenced in a study of T cell clonotyping in hematopoietic cell transplantation. Broader study findings: Pathologically expanded recipient clonotypes increased progressively from day 30 to day 180 as diversity fell. Graft donor and pretransplant recipient Inverse Simpson Index values predicted broader posttransplant TCR diversity.

The V gene's germline CDR1 is SGHDT and CDR2 YYEEEE. V was cut by 4 bases and J by 5 bases, with 18 bases left in between. This CDR3 contains 15 residues. In the case of this clone: Its antigen remains unidentified.

Samples: about 28 days before transplant, then days 30, 100 and 180 after. The assay was immunoSEQ multiplex PCR, and TCRdb's table has in-frame clones only and misses some. The sample contains 2,500 to 3,000 clones, around 80% of which appear only once. Sample: peripheral blood mononuclear cells, taken 30 days after allogeneic stem cell transplant. The chain employs TRBV5-6 and TRBJ1-1, with D tentatively TRBD1 (6 bases). This clonotype originated in a male patient aged 60 to 75 who had an allogeneic stem cell transplant, so T cells may come from the graft donor. Some clones in this sample may be carry-over from other donors' samples. As DNA, the CDR3 is TGTGCCAGCAGCCAAACAGGGATCGGACCTACTGAAGCTTTCTTT. The encoded protein is CASSQTGIGPTEAFF.